The 3 T cell receptor beta chains listed next were all sequenced from one sample in a study of T cell clonality in common variable immunodeficiency. Profiling relied on immunoSEQ multiplex PCR, and the TCRdb table lists in-frame clones only, not all of them. The sample yields some 50,000 clones, without any singletons. The sequenced sample consisted of peripheral blood mononuclear cells. Receptors originate from a person aged 18 to 75 in good health.

This clone was counted at least ten times. Partial CDR3 DNA: TGTGCCAGCAGTGATGGGCTAGCGGGCACAGATACG. This sequence encodes CASSDGLAGTDT. The CDR3 in full is CASSDGLAGTDTQYF. The V and J genes are TRBV2 and TRBJ2-3, with 7 nucleotides matching TRBD2. The CDR3 end lies 3 residues beyond the end of the read and is filled in from the germline J gene. The J segment lost 1 base and the V segment lost 3 bases, leaving 4 bases of the junction unmatched. Germline V gives CDR1 SNHLY, CDR2 FYNNEI. This CDR3 has 15 amino acids.

This clone was found many times. The sequence runs out 3 residues before the end of the CDR3; the remainder is reconstructed from the germline J gene. The chain recombines TRBV20-1 with TRBJ2-1; 9 positions agree with TRBD1. The CDR3 length is 14 residues. The junction had 9 bases not matched to a gene; V was cut back by 5 bases and J by 7 bases. Germline V gives CDR1 DFQATT, CDR2 SNEGSKA (reference sequence). The CDR3 loop is CSAEGTGRGNEQFF. The CDR3 DNA, read in part, is TGCAGTGCTGAGGGGACAGGGAGAGGGAATGAG.

The sample holds many counts of this clone. Read sequence stops 3 residues before the CDR3 end, and the germline J gene provides the missing end. The chain employs TRBV15 and TRBJ2-1, with 7 bases lining up with TRBD2. Per germline, CDR1 LNHNV and CDR2 YYDKDF (reference sequence). V lost 3 bases and J lost 6; bases outside the gene matches: 5. CDR3 size: 14 residues. The covered CDR3 bases are TGTGCCACCAGCAGGGGGAGGGGAGGCAATGAG. It is translated as CATSRGRGGNE. The CDR3 as a whole reads CATSRGRGGNEQFF. The full variable domain, with the rest looked up from reference TRBV15 and TRBJ2-1, is DAMVIQNPRYQVTQFGKPVTLSCSQTLNHNVMYWYQQKSSQAPKLLFHYYDKDFNNEADTPDNFQSRRPNTSFCFLDIRSPGLGDTAMYLCATSRGRGGNEQFFGPGTRLTVL.